This T cell receptor (beta chain) was retrieved from a study of blood T cell repertoires in COVID-19 (dated by TCRdb to about 2020). In terms of the full investigation: Collaborator samples came from the United States, Italy and Spain and covered acute and convalescent phases of COVID-19. The samples were drawn from two sources: the first 160 participants of the ongoing ImmuneRACE study, and 1,254 subjects contributed by 6 global collaborators. A freely available public database, intended as a resource for researchers studying the immune response to SARS-CoV-2, is where the repertoires were released. A de-identified subject ID, COVID-19 status, age in years and sex were almost always included in the sample metadata. Where available, HLA class I and class II types were obtained from metadata supplied by the sample provider rather than from assay-based typing. Deeply sampled blood TCRbeta repertoires from subjects exposed to, actively infected with, or recovered from COVID-19 were included in the dataset. The prospective study material was composed of cDNA or gDNA derived from T cells, B-cell-depleted T cells, or PBMCs.

General findings and caveats noted by the study authors: How much clinical and demographic metadata was included differed by source and by participant, and the metadata was provided uncurated.

For CDR1 and CDR2, the germline V gene lists SGHRS and YFSETQ. Germline trimming: 2 bases from V, 0 bases from J; junction bases outside gene matches: 4. The CDR3 goes from the cysteine to the phenylalanine over 16 residues. Only the CDR3 part of the read is kept: 48 bases, read in frame from the first base. Comment on this clone: Its cognate antigen has yet to be identified. There are no base qualities to consult, and no much larger clone falls within one base.

TCRbeta CDR3 regions were amplified from genomic DNA using the immunoSEQ Assay, a bias-controlled multiplex PCR. As for the authors' bioinformatics: The number of nucleated cells in each sample was estimated from the amplification of reference gene primers within the assay. To quantify the absolute abundance of each unique TCRbeta CDR3 rearrangement, sequence reads were collapsed and filtered. For each sample, productive Simpson clonality was calculated by taking the square root of Simpson's diversity index across productive rearrangements. What TCRdb holds here is the immuneACCESS table cut down to in-frame rearrangements. Part of the clones is not present; checked against another copy, under half of the missing clones reflect an unresolved V gene, and the others are unexplained. The DNA gave D and trimming, while V, J and clone size come from that table. The sample contains a few hundred thousand clones, around 80% of them found a single time. Less than 3.5% of the sample belongs to the ten largest clones.

The collaborating institutions used their own protocols to collect whole blood in K2EDTA tubes. For TCRbeta analysis, collaborator samples were shipped as frozen whole blood, as isolated PBMCs, or as DNA extracted from either sample type. Sequencing input: peripheral blood. The receptor chain draws on TRBV5-1 and TRBJ1-1; the central 10 bases match TRBD1. This sequence was found in a woman aged 18-29 years with acute or convalescent COVID-19. The DNA reads as follows: TGCGCCAGCAGCTTTTGGACAGGGGGTATGAACACTGAAGCTTTCTTT. This gives the protein CASSFWTGGMNTEAFF.